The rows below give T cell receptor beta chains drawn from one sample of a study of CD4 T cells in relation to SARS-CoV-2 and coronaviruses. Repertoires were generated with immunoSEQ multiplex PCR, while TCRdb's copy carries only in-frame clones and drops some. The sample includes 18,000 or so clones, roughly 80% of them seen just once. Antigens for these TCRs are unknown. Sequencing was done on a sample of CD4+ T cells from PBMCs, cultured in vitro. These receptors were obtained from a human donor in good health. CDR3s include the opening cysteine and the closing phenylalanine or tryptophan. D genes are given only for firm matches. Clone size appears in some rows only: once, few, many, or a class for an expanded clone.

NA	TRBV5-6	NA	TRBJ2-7	TGTGCCAGCAGCTTCCAGCCGCGAGAAGAGCAGTACTTC	CASSFQPREEQYF
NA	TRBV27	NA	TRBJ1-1	TGTGCCAGCAGTTTATTGGCGGACACTGAAGCTTTCTTT	CASSLLADTEAFF
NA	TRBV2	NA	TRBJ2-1	TGTGCCAGCACCGAAAGGGGCTCCTACAATGAGCAGTTCTTC	CASTERGSYNEQFF
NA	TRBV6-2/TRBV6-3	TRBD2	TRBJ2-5	TGTGCCAGCACCCCCTTGTCGGGCGGGAGAGAGACCCAGTACTTC	CASTPLSGGRETQYF
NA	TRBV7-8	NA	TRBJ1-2	TGTGCCAGCAGACCTACTAGGTTCGGGCAGCGCGAGGGCTACACCTTC	CASRPTRFGQREGYTF
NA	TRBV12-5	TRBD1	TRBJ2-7	TGTGCTAGTGGTACAGGGGTTCAGCAGTACTTC	CASGTGVQQYF
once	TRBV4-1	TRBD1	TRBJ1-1	TGCGCCAGCAGCCAGGACAGGGCGAACACTGAAGCTTTCTTT	CASSQDRANTEAFF
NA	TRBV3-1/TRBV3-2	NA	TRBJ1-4	TGTGCCAGCAGCCAAGAGTGGAGCCCGCAACTGTTTTTT	CASSQEWSPQLFF
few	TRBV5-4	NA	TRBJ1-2	TGTGCCAGCAGCTTATGGGGCAGCTATGGCTACACCTTC	CASSLWGSYGYTF
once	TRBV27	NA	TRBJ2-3	TGTGCCAGCAAGATTCTAGCATACGACACAGATACGCAGTATTTT	CASKILAYDTDTQYF
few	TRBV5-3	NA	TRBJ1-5	TGTGCCAGACTACCACGGGGTGAACCCCAGCATTTT	CARLPRGEPQHF
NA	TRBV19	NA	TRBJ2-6	TGTGCCAGTAGCAGGCCCCCTGGGGCCAACGTCCTGACTTTC	CASSRPPGANVLTF
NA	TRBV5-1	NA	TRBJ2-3	TGCGCCAGCAGCTTAGGAATAGATACGCAGTATTTT	CASSLGIDTQYF
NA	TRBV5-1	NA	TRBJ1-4	TGCGCCAGCAGCGTAGACTCGGGACTTGAAAAACTGTTTTTT	CASSVDSGLEKLFF
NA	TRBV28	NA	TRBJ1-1	TGTGCCAGCAGCCGCGGGGGGGCGAACACTGAAGCTTTCTTT	CASSRGGANTEAFF
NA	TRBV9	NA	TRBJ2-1	TGTGCCAGCAGCGGCGGCCGCTCCTACAATGAGCAGTTCTTC	CASSGGRSYNEQFF
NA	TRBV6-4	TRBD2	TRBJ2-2	TGTGCCAGCAGTGAGGTAGCGGGAAGTACCGGGGAGCTGTTTTTT	CASSEVAGSTGELFF
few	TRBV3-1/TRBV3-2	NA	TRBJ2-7	TGTGCCAGCAGCCAAGAGGCAGGCGGCCTTCTACACGAGCAGTACTTC	CASSQEAGGLLHEQYF
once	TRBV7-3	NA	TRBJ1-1	TGTGCCAGCAGCTTATTCCCTTCTGGTCCGCGGTACACTGAAGCTTTCTTT	CASSLFPSGPRYTEAFF
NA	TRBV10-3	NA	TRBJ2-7	TGTGCCGTCATGGCTGAGTGGGAGCAGTACTTC	CAVMAEWEQYF
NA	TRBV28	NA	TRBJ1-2	TGTGCCAGCAGCTGGGGGGATGGCTACACCTTC	CASSWGDGYTF
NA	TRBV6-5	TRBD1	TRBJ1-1	TGTGCCAGCAGTTCGACAGGGCTCTCGTTGAACACTGAAGCTTTCTTT	CASSSTGLSLNTEAFF
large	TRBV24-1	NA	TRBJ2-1	TGTGCCACCAGTGCCAGTAGAGGCTCCTACAATGAGCAGTTCTTC	CATSASRGSYNEQFF
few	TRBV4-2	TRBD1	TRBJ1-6	TGTGCCAGCAGCCAAGAGCGGGACAGCGGAATCTCACCCCTCCACTTT	CASSQERDSGISPLHF
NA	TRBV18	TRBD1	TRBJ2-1	TGTGCCAGCTCACGACAGGGGGCGGTGGATGAGCAGTTCTTC	CASSRQGAVDEQFF
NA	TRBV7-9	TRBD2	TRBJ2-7	TGTGCCAGCAGCTTTAGCGGGGACTACGAGCAGTACTTC	CASSFSGDYEQYF
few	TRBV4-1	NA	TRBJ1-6	TGCGCCAGCAGCCAGCCGACAGGTTTTGGTAATAATTCACCCCTCCACTTT	CASSQPTGFGNNSPLHF
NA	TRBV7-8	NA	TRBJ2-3	TGTGCCAGCAGCCCCCAGGGGGGGAACCCCACAGATACGCAGTATTTT	CASSPQGGNPTDTQYF
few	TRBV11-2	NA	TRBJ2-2	TGTGCCAGCAGCTTGGGATCCGCCGGGGAGCTGTTTTTT	CASSLGSAGELFF
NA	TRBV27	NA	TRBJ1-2	TGTGCCAGCAGTTTAGGTCGGGGGGCAGGATATGGCTACACCTTC	CASSLGRGAGYGYTF
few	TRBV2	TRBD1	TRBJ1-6	TGTGCCAGCAGACAGGGGGCGGTCAATTCACCCCTCCACTTT	CASRQGAVNSPLHF
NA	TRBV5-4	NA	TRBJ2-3	TGTGCCAGCAGCCGGGACCTAGGCACAGATACGCAGTATTTT	CASSRDLGTDTQYF
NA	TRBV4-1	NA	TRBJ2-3	TGCGCCAGCAGCCAAGATCTGGATACGCAGTATTTT	CASSQDLDTQYF
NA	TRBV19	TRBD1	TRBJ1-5	TGTGCCAGTAGTATTGGGACAGATAATCAGCCCCAGCATTTT	CASSIGTDNQPQHF
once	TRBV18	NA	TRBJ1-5	TGTGCCAGCTCACCACGGCGAGGCGGGAGCAATCAGCCCCAGCATTTT	CASSPRRGGSNQPQHF
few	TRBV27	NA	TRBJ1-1	TGTGCCAGCAGTTTAGATAACCGGGCCACTGAAGCTTTCTTT	CASSLDNRATEAFF
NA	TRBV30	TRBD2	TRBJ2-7	TGTGCCTGGAGGGGTAATAGCGGGCCTCCCTACGAGCAGTACTTC	CAWRGNSGPPYEQYF
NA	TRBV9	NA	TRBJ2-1	TGTGCCAGCAGCGTAGTCCCTTCCGAGGGAGGTTTATACAGGGAGCAGTTCTTC	CASSVVPSEGGLYREQFF
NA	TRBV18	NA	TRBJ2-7	TGTGCCAGCTTAAGGGGGGGTTATGCCTACGAGCAGTACTTC	CASLRGGYAYEQYF
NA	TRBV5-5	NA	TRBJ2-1	TGTGCCAGCAGCTTGGAGGGGGGATCCTACAATGAGCAGTTCTTC	CASSLEGGSYNEQFF
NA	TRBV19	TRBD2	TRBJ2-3	TGTGCCAGTAGTACCCTCCGGGGGGGTTCTAGCACAGATACGCAGTATTTT	CASSTLRGGSSTDTQYF
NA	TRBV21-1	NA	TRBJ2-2	TGTGCCAGCAGCAAAGATCTGGGGAACACCGGGGAGCTGTTTTTT	CASSKDLGNTGELFF
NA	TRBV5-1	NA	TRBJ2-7	TGCGCCAGCAGCTTGACAGGTCCCTACGAGCAGTACTTC	CASSLTGPYEQYF
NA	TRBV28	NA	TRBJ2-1	TGTGCCAGCAACCAATACCAATGGGAGCAGTTCTTC	CASNQYQWEQFF
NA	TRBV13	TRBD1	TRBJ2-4	TGTGCCAGCAGCTCTAAGACCGGGACAGGGATTGAAGTCTTAGCCAAAAACATTCAGTACTTC	CASSSKTGTGIEVLAKNIQYF
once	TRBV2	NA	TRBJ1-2	TGTGCCAGCAGTGGGGGGGGATCCGGCTACACCTTC	CASSGGGSGYTF
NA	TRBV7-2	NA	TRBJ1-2	TGTGCCAGCAGCTTAGTTCGGGGGAACTATGGCTACACCTTC	CASSLVRGNYGYTF
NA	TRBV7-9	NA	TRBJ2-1	TGTGCCAGCAGCCCGGACAATAACAATGAGCAGTTCTTC	CASSPDNNNEQFF
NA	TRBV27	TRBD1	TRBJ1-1	TGTGCCAGCAGGGGATTGGACAGGGGCACTGAAGCTTTCTTT	CASRGLDRGTEAFF
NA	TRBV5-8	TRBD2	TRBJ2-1	TGTGCCAGCAGCCGCGGGACTAACGACCTTGGGGATGAGCAGTTCTTC	CASSRGTNDLGDEQFF
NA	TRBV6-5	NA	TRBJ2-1	TGTGCCAGCAACTCCGGGGCCCGTCGGGATGAGCAGTTCTTC	CASNSGARRDEQFF
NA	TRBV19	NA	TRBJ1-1	TGTGCCAGTAGTACATCCTTTGTCACAGGGAATGCTTTCTTT	CASSTSFVTGNAFF
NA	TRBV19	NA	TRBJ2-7	TGTGCCAGTAGTATTGAGGGACCCTACGAGCAGTACTTC	CASSIEGPYEQYF